These 28 T cell receptor beta chains were sequenced from one sample in a study of blood T cells in healthy people across ages. With a J-beta primer mix and a sample-barcoded 5' primer, a second PCR ran about 7 to 12 cycles. A single record per CDR3 protein comes from TCRdb applying MiXCR to the 5' RACE reads. Among some 780,000 distinct CDR3 sequences listed, just over 55% were seen once. The sequenced sample was blood. The receptors were sampled from a man aged 40-49 years in good health.

A word on this clonotype: In this CDR3 the conserved last residue, phenylalanine or tryptophan, is missing, so a read error is likely. This rearrangement joins TRBV5-1 to TRBJ2-7, with TRBD1 matching over 9 bases. Germline CDR1 and CDR2: SGHRS and YFSETQ. J was trimmed by 7 bases and V by 4 bases; bases with no gene match: 12. The CDR3 contains 15 residues. The DNA of the CDR3 is TGCGCCAGCAGCCCAGACCCTGGGACAGGGATTGAGCAGTACATC. This gives the protein CASSPDPGTGIEQYI.

The V call is TRBV6-1, the J call TRBJ1-5; possible D gene TRBD1, 5 bases. Trimming removed 3 bases from V and 9 bases from J, with 12 bases in between. Germline CDR1 is MNHNS and CDR2 is SASEGT. The CDR3 is 13 amino acids. The CDR3 loop reads CASSESRGAPQHF. The CDR3 bases are TGTGCCAGCAGTGAGTCTAGGGGCGCGCCCCAGCATTTT.

The V and J genes are TRBV29-1 and TRBJ2-7; no clear D gene. The closer fit of TRBJ2-5 to the DNA end suggests the J call may be wrong. CDR1 and CDR2 from the germline V gene are SQVTM and ANQGSEA. The CDR3 totals 12 residues. CDR3 loop: CSAGLGQETQYF. The CDR3 DNA reads TGCAGCGCTGGGTTGGGGCAAGAGACCCAGTACTTC.

This sequence joins TRBV2 and TRBJ2-3; 9 bases agree with TRBD2. Unmatched junction bases numbered 4, after V lost 1 base and J lost 2 bases. CDR3 size: 16 residues. The germline V gene encodes CDR1 SNHLY and CDR2 FYNNEI. The chain's CDR3 is CASSEGTSGFTDTQYF. The CDR3 DNA reads TGTGCCAGCAGTGAAGGAACTAGCGGGTTCACAGATACGCAGTATTTT.

The CDR3 nucleotides read TGTGCCAGCAGTTGGACAGGGCCTTCCAATGAGCAGTTCTTC. It is translated as CASSWTGPSNEQFF. V is TRBV12-3 or TRBV12-4 and J is TRBJ2-1, with 8 bases lining up with TRBD1. This CDR3 has 14 amino acids. Trimming at V came to 4 bases and at J to 6 bases, leaving 5 bases not matched to a gene.

V is TRBV29-1 and J is TRBJ2-7, with D possibly being TRBD1 (5 bases). The CDR3 runs 12 residues. V shed 8 bases and J shed 0 bases, with 11 bases lying between them. The germline gives CDR1 SQVTM, CDR2 ANQGSEA. The CDR3 loop reads CSFETDSYEQYF. CDR3 in DNA: TGCAGCTTCGAGACAGACTCCTACGAGCAGTACTTC.

The rearrangement joins TRBV10-2 to TRBJ2-7; 11 bases line up with TRBD2. Matching the DNA end better, TRBJ2-5 makes the J call doubtful. From germline, CDR1 is WSHSY and CDR2 SAAADI. The CDR3 has 13 amino acids. The CDR3 DNA sequence: TGCGCCAGCTTAGCGGGGGGGGTAGAGACCCAGTACTTC. This sequence encodes CASLAGGVETQYF.

This chain joins TRBV4-1 and TRBJ1-4, with 11 bases that match TRBD1. The CDR3 has 15 amino acids. Trimming removed 3 bases from V and 13 bases from J; junction bases left unmatched: 10. Germline V lookup: CDR1 MGHRA, CDR2 YSYEKL. As DNA, the CDR3 is TGCGCCAGCAGCCAGGAGCGGACAGGGGGCGATCGACTGTTTTTT. Protein: CASSQERTGGDRLFF.

The DNA for the CDR3 is TGTGCCAGCAGTGAACGGGCTAGCGGTGGCACAGATACGCAGTATTTT. Translated, it gives CASSERASGGTDTQYF. J is TRBJ2-3 and V is TRBV2; 7 positions agree with TRBD2. CDR3 size: 16 residues. Losses at the gene ends were 2 bases for V and 1 base for J; bases not matched to a gene: 6. CDR1 and CDR2 from the germline V gene are SNHLY and FYNNEI.

V gene TRBV7-8 combines with J gene TRBJ1-1; possibly TRBD1 for D (5 bases). The CDR3 sequence is 16 residues long. V lost 1 base and J 5 bases, leaving 17 bases between the germline ends. CDR1 and CDR2 from the germline V gene are SGHVS and FQNEAQ. As DNA, the CDR3 is TGTGCCAGCAGCTTAGAGGGGACCCCCCTACGAACTGAAGCTTTCTTT. Its protein is CASSLEGTPLRTEAFF.

This clonotype was detected a few times. The chain couples TRBV12-3 or TRBV12-4 to TRBJ2-5; 8 bases map to TRBD1. The J call may be incorrect, as the DNA end agrees better with TRBJ2-7. This CDR3 comprises 13 residues. The CDR3 spells CASAGQGSGEQYF. CDR3 bases: TGTGCCAGCGCCGGACAGGGAAGTGGCGAGCAGTACTTC.

The table lists this clonotype with a count of one. The chain uses TRBV28 and TRBJ2-5; unclear D gene. CDR3 length equals 11 residues. CDR1 MDHEN and CDR2 SYDVKM come from the germline V gene. With 3 bases removed from V and 9 bases from J, the gap between germline ends came to 8 bases. The CDR3 region is CASSFSSAQYF. The CDR3 nucleotides are TGTGCCAGCAGTTTTTCGTCGGCCCAGTACTTC.

The chain carries TRBV18 and TRBJ1-3; D not certain. Germline CDR1 reads KGHSH; CDR2 reads LQKENI. CDR3 size: 17 residues. V was pared by 2 bases and J by 4 bases, with 18 bases between. This chain's CDR3 is CASSPTSMSSSGNTIYF. The CDR3 DNA is TGTGCCAGCTCACCAACATCAATGTCTTCGTCCGGAAACACCATATATTTT. Together with reference TRBV18 and TRBJ1-3, the CDR3 gives the full variable domain: NAGVMQNPRHLVRRRGQEARLRCSPMKGHSHVYWYRQLPEEGLKFMVYLQKENIIDESGMPKERFSAEFPKEGPSILRIQQVVRGDSAAYFCASSPTSMSSSGNTIYFGEGSWLTVV.

As to this clonotype: The germline gene is not matched at one end of the junction; a read error may be the cause. V and J are TRBV7-2 and TRBJ2-5; the D gene is possibly TRBD1 (8 bases). This CDR3 has 16 residues. The germline CDR1 and CDR2 sequences are SGHTA and FQGNSA. The CDR3 protein is CASSEHRGRGEETQYF. The CDR3, as DNA: TGCGCCAGCAGCGAACACAGGGGGAGGGGAGAAGAGACCCAGTACTTC.

This clonotype appeared a few times. The V call is TRBV3-1, the J call TRBJ2-1; no clear D gene. V was shortened by 0 bases and J by 15 bases, with 15 bases between the two germline ends. The germline V gene has CDR1 LGHDT and CDR2 YNNKEL (reference sequence). This CDR3 comprises 13 residues. The CDR3 sequence is CASSQDGRLPMFF. The CDR3 DNA follows: TGTGCCAGCAGCCAAGATGGCAGACTTCCTATGTTCTTC.

As regards this clonotype: At one end, the junction sequence differs from germline, possibly due to a read error. CDR3 in amino acids: CSVERESSYNKQFF. CDR3 nucleotides: TGCAGCGTTGAACGCGAGAGCTCCTACAATAAGCAGTTCTTC. The rearrangement joins TRBV29-1 to TRBJ2-1; D is ambiguous. Per germline, CDR1 SQVTM and CDR2 ANQGSEA. The CDR3 covers 14 residues.

To note about this clonotype: It may be a read error: a sequence one base away is much more abundant. The chain recombines TRBV7-9 with TRBJ2-6; D is unclear. Germline V gene sequence: CDR1 SEHNR, CDR2 FQNEAQ (reference sequence). The CDR3 extends over 17 amino acids. The CDR3 coding sequence is TGTGTCAGCAGCTTATCAGGCGCGGCCTCTGGGGCCAACGTCCTGACTTTC. Residues: CVSSLSGAASGANVLTF.

This clonotype was picked up a small number of times. This sequence joins TRBV20-1 and TRBJ2-5; tentatively, D is TRBD1 or TRBD2 (5 bases each). Germline lookup yields CDR1 DFQATT and CDR2 SNEGSKA (reference sequence). Between the trimmed V and J ends, which lost 6 bases and 5 bases, there was a span of 13 bases. The CDR3 has 12 amino acids. The chain's CDR3 is CSAPRGVETQYF. CDR3 sequence (DNA): TGCAGTGCACCGAGGGGCGTGGAGACCCAGTACTTC.

The CDR3 spells CASSQARLSGAYNEQFF. In DNA form, the CDR3 reads TGTGCCAGCAGCCAAGCGCGCCTCTCAGGGGCATACAATGAGCAGTTCTTC. The chain uses TRBV4-2 and TRBJ2-1; maybe TRBD1 (6 bases). The CDR3 spans 17 residues. V shed 1 base and J shed 4 bases, with 17 bases lying between them. Germline lookup yields CDR1 LGHNA and CDR2 YNFKEQ.

The V gene is TRBV28, the J gene TRBJ1-5, with D maybe TRBD1 (5 bases). This CDR3 is 14 amino acids long. Per germline, CDR1 MDHEN and CDR2 SYDVKM. V lost 6 bases and J 4 bases, leaving 13 bases between the germline ends. CDR3 sequence (DNA): TGTGCCAGCAGAGATCAGGGTTTTAATCAGCCCCAGCATTTT. Translation gives CASRDQGFNQPQHF.

This chain links TRBV29-1 with TRBJ2-7, with D possibly being TRBD2 (6 bases). The CDR3 has 16 amino acids. Trimming removed 3 bases from V and 2 bases from J, with 20 bases in between. The germline V gene encodes CDR1 SQVTM and CDR2 ANQGSEA. This CDR3 reads CSVDGFREDGTYEQYF. The CDR3 DNA sequence: TGCAGCGTTGACGGCTTCAGGGAGGACGGAACCTACGAGCAGTACTTC.

This clonotype has ten or more counts. This could be a read error, since a much larger clone is one nucleotide away. V gene TRBV7-8 combines with J gene TRBJ2-1; 7 bases line up with TRBD2. Judging by the DNA end, TRBJ2-7 fits better; the J call may be wrong. This CDR3 has 18 amino acids. Germline CDR1 and CDR2: SGHVS and FQNEAQ. The CDR3 protein is CASSYKNKREAGYNEQYF. The CDR3 nucleotides are TGTGCCAGCAGCTATAAAAATAAGCGGGAAGCAGGCTACAATGAGCAGTACTTC.

The V gene is TRBV27, the J gene TRBJ1-2; D gene unclear. Deletions cut 0 bases from V and 4 bases from J, with 6 bases between. Looked up from germline, CDR1 is MNHEY and CDR2 is SMNVEV (reference sequence). CDR3 length equals 13 residues. The CDR3 sequence is CASSLSRTYGYTF. CDR3 nucleotide sequence: TGTGCCAGCAGTTTATCTAGGACCTATGGCTACACCTTC.

This clonotype was counted between two and nine times. The chain is built from TRBV7-2 and TRBJ2-7; weak D call: TRBD2 (6 bases). Trimming shortened V by 8 bases and J by 3 bases, and 14 bases separated the two germline ends. Germline V gene lookup returns CDR1 SGHTA and CDR2 FQGNSA. The CDR3 runs 13 residues. CDR3 residues: CASSGDPNYEQYF. The DNA of the CDR3 is TGTGCCAGCTCGGGGGACCCCAACTACGAGCAGTACTTC.

The genes are TRBV29-1 and TRBJ1-2; D remains unclear. Germline V lookup: CDR1 SQVTM, CDR2 ANQGSEA. The CDR3 is 16 residues long. Trimming stripped 6 bases from V and 4 bases from J, with 24 bases between. The CDR3 spells CSVYGLPNYGSYGYTF. CDR3 in DNA: TGCAGCGTATACGGGCTCCCCAATTATGGGAGCTATGGCTACACCTTC.

V usage is TRBV28 and J usage is TRBJ1-4; D gene uncertain. The CDR3 spans 16 residues. The germline gives CDR1 MDHEN, CDR2 SYDVKM. The ends were cut back, 2 bases at V and 5 bases at J, with 15 bases in the middle. CDR3 sequence (DNA): TGTGCCAGCAGTTTAGGGGTTCGTCAGTCAAATGAAAAACTGTTTTTT. Residues: CASSLGVRQSNEKLFF.

In this sample, this clonotype turned up a few times. The V call is TRBV20-1, the J call TRBJ2-4; 12 bases are a match to TRBD2. CDR3 length: 19 amino acids. J gave up 6 bases and V 1 base, and 16 bases lay outside the gene matches. Germline V gene lookup returns CDR1 DFQATT and CDR2 SNEGSKA (reference sequence). CDR3: CSARGELAGGQLGGNIQYF. In nucleotides, the CDR3 is TGCAGTGCTAGAGGAGAACTAGCGGGGGGACAATTAGGCGGAAACATTCAGTACTTC.

This clonotype occurred many times. The genes are TRBV10-3 and TRBJ2-5; 12 nucleotides line up with TRBD2. Looked up from germline, CDR1 is ENHRY and CDR2 is SYGVKD. V lost 8 bases and J lost 5; bases outside the gene matches: 6. The CDR3 is 14 residues long. The CDR3, as DNA: TGTGCCATCTCTCCGACTAGCGGGAGTGAGACCCAGTACTTC. It is translated as CAISPTSGSETQYF.